The clone carrying this T cell receptor beta chain showed up just a few times. Antigen: not known. This sample was included in a study of T-cell reconstitution after alpha-beta-depleted transplantation in children. Study outcomes and limitations: Newly produced T cells mostly provided counts and TCRbeta diversity after one year, as hyperexpanded clones declined.

CDR3 length: 14 amino acids. The V end lost 3 bases, the J end lost 0 bases, and 11 bases lay between the germline ends. CDR1 and CDR2 (germline): DFQATT, SNEGSKA (reference sequence). During its preparation, the TCRbeta library received unique molecular identifiers. One entry per CDR3 protein results from TCRdb running MiXCR on the PCR reads. The table records 600,000 or so distinct CDR3 sequences, under 25% of them present only once. The V call is TRBV20-1, the J call TRBJ1-1, with D maybe TRBD1 (6 bases). The sample here was PBMCs, mostly from graft donor cells, taken 360 days after TCRalphabeta/CD19-depleted stem cell transplant. This TCR was sampled from a boy in the first two years of life who had a stem cell transplant for acute myeloid leukemia, so the T cells may come from the graft donor. The CDR3, as DNA: TGCAGTGCTAGTGCCGGACAGTTGAACACTGAAGCTTTCTTT. This sequence encodes CSASAGQLNTEAFF.